This note documents a single T cell receptor (beta chain) sequence. Its antigen is unknown. Other DNA sequences in the sample encode the same CDR3. Partitioning of CD4+ cells yielded a CD45RA+ naive subset and a CD45RA-negative memory subset. These data belong to a study of shared clonotypes between healthy human individuals. General observations from the study: Shared clonotypes across all four donors exceeded non-shared ones in generation probability. Naive subsets tended to show greater estimated richness than memory subsets.

With 1 base removed from V and 4 bases from J, the gap between germline ends came to 5 bases. Germline-derived CDR1 and CDR2 are SGHTA and FQGNSA. The CDR3 runs to 13 residues. As handled by the study authors: ImmunoSEQ yielded junction-only sequences lacking quality scores, so filtering differed. Clones were read by immunoSEQ multiplex PCR, and TCRdb kept only the in-frame ones, dropping some. V, J and clone size reflect that table, while D and trimming were determined from the DNA. This sample has 2 million to 2.5 million clones, with about 94% found just once. This clonotype originated in a man aged 18-30 years in good health. The source material was naive CD4+ T cells sorted from blood. The subset denotes: CD45RA+ positively selected. The chain employs TRBV7-2 and TRBJ1-5; D ambiguous. The chain's CDR3 is CASSLVGNQPQHF. Written as DNA, the CDR3 is TGTGCCAGCAGCTTAGTTGGTAATCAGCCCCAGCATTTT.